This entry features one T cell receptor beta chain sequence. The data were taken from a study of blood T cell repertoires in COVID-19. Study overall: T cells, B-cell-depleted T cells, or PBMCs supplied cDNA or gDNA.

Two negative PCRs, clearance, or symptom resolution had been documented for recovered Cohort 3 donors. The CDR3 extends over 14 amino acids. V dropped 0 bases and J dropped 5; count of bases not matched to a gene: 2. The V gene's germline CDR1 is SGHRS and CDR2 YFSETQ. As originally analysed: Cell counts per sample came from amplifying reference gene primers. Sequencing was performed with immunoSEQ multiplex PCR; in TCRdb, only in-frame clones are kept and a portion is missing. From that table come the V and J calls and clone size; the DNA was used to work out D and trimming. The profile shows a few hundred thousand clones, over 75% of them singletons.

V and J are TRBV5-1 and TRBJ1-5, with TRBD1 identical over 7 bases. This TCR came from a woman aged 25 to 39 who had recovered from COVID-19. The sequenced sample consisted of PBMCs or T cells enriched from blood (not recorded which). Here the CDR3 DNA reads TGCGCCAGCAGCTTGGGGCAGGGGGATCAGCCCCAGCATTTT. Translation gives CASSLGQGDQPQHF.